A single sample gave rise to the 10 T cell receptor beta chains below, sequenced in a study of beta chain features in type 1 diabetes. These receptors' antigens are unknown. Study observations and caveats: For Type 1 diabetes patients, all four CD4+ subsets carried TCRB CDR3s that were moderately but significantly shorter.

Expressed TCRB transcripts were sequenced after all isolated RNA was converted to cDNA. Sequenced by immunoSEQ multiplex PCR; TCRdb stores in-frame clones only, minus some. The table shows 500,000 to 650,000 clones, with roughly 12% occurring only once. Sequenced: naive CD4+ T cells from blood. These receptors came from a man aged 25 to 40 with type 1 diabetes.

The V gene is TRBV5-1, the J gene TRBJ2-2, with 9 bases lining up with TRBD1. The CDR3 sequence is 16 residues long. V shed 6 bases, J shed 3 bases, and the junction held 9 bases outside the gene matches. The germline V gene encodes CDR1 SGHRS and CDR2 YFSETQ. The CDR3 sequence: CASTRDRVGDTGELFF. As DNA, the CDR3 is TGCGCCAGCACCCGGGACAGGGTTGGTGACACCGGGGAGCTGTTTTTT.

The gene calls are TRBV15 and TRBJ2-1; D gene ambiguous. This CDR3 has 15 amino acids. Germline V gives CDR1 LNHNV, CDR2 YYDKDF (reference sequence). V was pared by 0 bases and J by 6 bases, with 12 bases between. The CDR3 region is CATSRDRPQLNEQFF. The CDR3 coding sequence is TGTGCCACCAGCAGAGATAGACCACAGCTCAATGAGCAGTTCTTC.

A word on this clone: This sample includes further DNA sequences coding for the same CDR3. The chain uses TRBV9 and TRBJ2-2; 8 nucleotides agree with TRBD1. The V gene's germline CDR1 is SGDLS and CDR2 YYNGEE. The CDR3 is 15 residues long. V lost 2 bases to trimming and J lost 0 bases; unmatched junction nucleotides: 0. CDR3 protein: CASSVGQANTGELFF. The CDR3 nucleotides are TGTGCCAGCAGCGTGGGACAGGCGAACACCGGGGAGCTGTTTTTT.

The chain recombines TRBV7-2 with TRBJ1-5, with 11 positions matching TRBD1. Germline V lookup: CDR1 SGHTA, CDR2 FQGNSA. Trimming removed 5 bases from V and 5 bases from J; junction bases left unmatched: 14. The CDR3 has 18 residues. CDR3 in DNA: TGTGCCAGCAGCCCAATACGATCGGACAGGGGGCTTGATCAGCCCCAGCATTTT. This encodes CASSPIRSDRGLDQPQHF.

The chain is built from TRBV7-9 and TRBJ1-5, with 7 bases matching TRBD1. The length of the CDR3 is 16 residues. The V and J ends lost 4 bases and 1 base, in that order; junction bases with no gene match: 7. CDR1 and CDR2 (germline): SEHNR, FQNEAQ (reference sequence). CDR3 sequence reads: CASSSPAGGSNQPQHF. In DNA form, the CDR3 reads TGTGCCAGCAGCTCCCCTGCAGGGGGAAGCAATCAGCCCCAGCATTTT.

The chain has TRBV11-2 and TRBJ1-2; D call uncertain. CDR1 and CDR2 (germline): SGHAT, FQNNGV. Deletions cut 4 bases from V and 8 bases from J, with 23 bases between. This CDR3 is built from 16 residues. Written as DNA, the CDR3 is TGTGCCAGCAGCTCACGGGGAGCTCAATTCTATAAGGGCTACACCTTC. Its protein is CASSSRGAQFYKGYTF. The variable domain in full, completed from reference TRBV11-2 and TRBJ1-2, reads EAGVAQSPRYKIIEKRQSVAFWCNPISGHATLYWYQQILGQGPKLLIQFQNNGVVDDSQLPKDRFSAERLKGVDSTLKIQPAKLEDSAVYLCASSSRGAQFYKGYTFGSGTRLTVV.

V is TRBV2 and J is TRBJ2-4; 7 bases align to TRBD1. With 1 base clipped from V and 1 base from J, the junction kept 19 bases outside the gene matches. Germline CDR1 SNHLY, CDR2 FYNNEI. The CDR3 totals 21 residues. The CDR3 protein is CASSEGPRQGVRLLAKNIQYF. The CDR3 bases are TGTGCCAGCAGTGAAGGGCCTCGACAGGGCGTGAGGCTACTGGCCAAAAACATTCAGTACTTC. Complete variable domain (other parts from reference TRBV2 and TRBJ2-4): EPEVTQTPSHQVTQMGQEVILRCVPISNHLYFYWYRQILGQKVEFLVSFYNNEISEKSEIFDDQFSVERPDGSNFTLKIRSTKLEDSAMYFCASSEGPRQGVRLLAKNIQYFGAGTRLSVL.

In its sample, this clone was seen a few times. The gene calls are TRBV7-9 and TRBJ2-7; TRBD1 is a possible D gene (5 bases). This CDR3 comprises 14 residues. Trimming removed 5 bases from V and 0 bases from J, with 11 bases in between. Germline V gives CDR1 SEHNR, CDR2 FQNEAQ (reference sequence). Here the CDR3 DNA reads TGTGCCAGCAGCGGCTGGGGCGGCTCCTACGAGCAGTACTTC. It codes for CASSGWGGSYEQYF.

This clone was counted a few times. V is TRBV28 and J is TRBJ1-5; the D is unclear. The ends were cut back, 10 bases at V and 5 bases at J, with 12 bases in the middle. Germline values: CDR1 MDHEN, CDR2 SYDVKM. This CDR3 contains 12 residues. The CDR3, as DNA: TGTGCCACCTGTTTTTGGGATCAGCCCCAGCATTTT. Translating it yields CATCFWDQPQHF.

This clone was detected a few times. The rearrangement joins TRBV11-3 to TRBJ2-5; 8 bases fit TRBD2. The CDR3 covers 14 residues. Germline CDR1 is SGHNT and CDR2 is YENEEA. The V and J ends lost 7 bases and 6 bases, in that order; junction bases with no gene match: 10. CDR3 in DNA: TGTGCCAGCAACACTAGAGCGGGGGTACAGACCCAGTACTTC. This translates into CASNTRAGVQTQYF.